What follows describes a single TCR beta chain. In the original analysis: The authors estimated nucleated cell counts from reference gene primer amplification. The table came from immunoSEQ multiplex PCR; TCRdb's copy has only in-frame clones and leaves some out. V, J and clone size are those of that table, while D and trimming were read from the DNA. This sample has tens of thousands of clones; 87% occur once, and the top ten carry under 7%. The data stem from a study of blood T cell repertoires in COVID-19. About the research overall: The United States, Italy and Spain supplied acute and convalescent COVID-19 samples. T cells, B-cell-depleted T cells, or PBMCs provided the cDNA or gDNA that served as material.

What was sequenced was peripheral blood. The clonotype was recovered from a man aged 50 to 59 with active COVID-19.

The CDR3 bases are TGTGCCAGCAGTGAAGTTGGGACTAGCGGTGATAAGCAGTTCTTC. This sequence encodes CASSEVGTSGDKQFF. The V and J genes are TRBV2 and TRBJ2-1; 11 bases line up with TRBD2. Germline CDR1 reads SNHLY; CDR2 reads FYNNEI. The CDR3 length is 15 residues. V dropped 1 base and J dropped 11; count of bases not matched to a gene: 7.